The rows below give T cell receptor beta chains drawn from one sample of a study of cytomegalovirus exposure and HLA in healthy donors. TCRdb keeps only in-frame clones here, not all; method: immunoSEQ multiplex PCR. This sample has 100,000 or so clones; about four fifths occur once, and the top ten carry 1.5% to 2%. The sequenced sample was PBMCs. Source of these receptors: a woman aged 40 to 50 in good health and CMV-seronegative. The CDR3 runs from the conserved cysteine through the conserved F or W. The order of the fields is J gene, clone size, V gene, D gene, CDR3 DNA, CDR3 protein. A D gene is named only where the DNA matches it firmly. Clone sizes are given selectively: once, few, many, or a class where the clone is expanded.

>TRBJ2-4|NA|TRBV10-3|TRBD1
TGTGCCATCAGTGAGTCGACAGGGCCCCCCAAAAACATTCAGTACTTC
CAISESTGPPKNIQYF
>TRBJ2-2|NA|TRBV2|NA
TGTGCCAGCTACCGGGACAAAAACACCGGGGAGCTGTTTTTT
CASYRDKNTGELFF
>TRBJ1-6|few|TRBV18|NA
TGTGCCAGCTCACCACCGGTGGCAGGGAGGAATTCACCCCTCCACTTT
CASSPPVAGRNSPLHF
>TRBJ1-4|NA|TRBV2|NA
TGTGCCAGCAGTGAAGGATGGTCCCCGAGGGAAAAACTGTTTTTT
CASSEGWSPREKLFF
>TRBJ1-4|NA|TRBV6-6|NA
TGTGCCAGCAGTTACGGGTCGGGGGGGGAAAAACTGTTTTTT
CASSYGSGGEKLFF
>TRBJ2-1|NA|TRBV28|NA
TGTGCCAGCAGTTGGGGCAAGGATGAGCAGTTCTTC
CASSWGKDEQFF
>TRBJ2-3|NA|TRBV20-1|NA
TGCAGTGCTATAAGCACAGATACGCAGTATTTT
CSAISTDTQYF
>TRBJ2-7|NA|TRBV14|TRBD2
TGTGCCAGCAGCCAAGATCTAGGAACTAGCGGGAGAAGCGAGCAGTACTTC
CASSQDLGTSGRSEQYF
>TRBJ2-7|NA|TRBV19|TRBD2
TGTGCCAGTAGTACGAGCGGGAGCTCCTACGAGCAGTACTTC
CASSTSGSSYEQYF
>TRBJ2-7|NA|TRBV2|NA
TGTGCCAGCAGCGGAGTCGAGGGATACGAGCAGTACTTC
CASSGVEGYEQYF
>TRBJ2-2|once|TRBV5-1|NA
TGCGCCAGCAGCCTAAAACCGAACACCGGGGAGCTGTTTTTT
CASSLKPNTGELFF
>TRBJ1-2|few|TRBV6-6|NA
TGTGCCAGCAGTTACCGGGCAGGGGAAGGCTACACCTTC
CASSYRAGEGYTF
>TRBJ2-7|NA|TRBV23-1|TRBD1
TGCGCCAGCAGTCAGGTTCCGGACAGGGGGGACTACGAGCAGTACTTC
CASSQVPDRGDYEQYF
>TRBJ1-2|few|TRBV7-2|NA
TGTGCCAGCAGCTTAGATAACTCACCTAACTATGGCTACACCTTC
CASSLDNSPNYGYTF
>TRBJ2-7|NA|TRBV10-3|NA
TGTGCCATCAGTGGGGTTCAGGGCCACGAGCAGTACTTC
CAISGVQGHEQYF
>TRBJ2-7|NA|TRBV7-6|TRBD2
TGTGCCAGCAGCCCAAGCGGGGGCTCCTACGAGCAGTACTTC
CASSPSGGSYEQYF
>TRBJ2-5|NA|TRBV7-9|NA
TGTTCCAGCAGCTTAGGCGGGGAAGAGACCCAGTACTTC
CSSSLGGEETQYF
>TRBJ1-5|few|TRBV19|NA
TGTGCCAGTAGTATTTATGACACAGGCAATCAGCCCCAGCATTTT
CASSIYDTGNQPQHF
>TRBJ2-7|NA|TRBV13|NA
TGTGCCAGCAGCTTCTCGACTAGAGACGAGCAGTACTTC
CASSFSTRDEQYF
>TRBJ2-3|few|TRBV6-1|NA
TGTGCCAGCAGAAAAACTAGCCCCAGTTTCGATACGCAGTATTTT
CASRKTSPSFDTQYF
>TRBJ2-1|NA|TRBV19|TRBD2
TGTGCCAGTACTCCGTATTTGACTAGCGGGGGGGAATGGAATGAGCAGTTCTTC
CASTPYLTSGGEWNEQFF
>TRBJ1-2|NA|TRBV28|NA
TGTGCCTCGTATGAGAAGAGCTATGGCTACACCTTC
CASYEKSYGYTF
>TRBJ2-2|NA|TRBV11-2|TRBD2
TGTGCCAGCAGCTTAGATCGGGGGGCCGGGGAGCTGTTTTTT
CASSLDRGAGELFF
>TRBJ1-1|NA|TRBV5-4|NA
TGTGCCAGCAGCGCTGAGGATCACAGGGCGCAAGCTTTCTTT
CASSAEDHRAQAFF
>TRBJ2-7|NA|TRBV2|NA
TGTGCCAGCAGCCCCTCTTACGAGCAGTACTTC
CASSPSYEQYF
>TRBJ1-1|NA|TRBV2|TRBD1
TGTGCCAGAGGACAGGGAGGAGCTGAAGCTTTCTTT
CARGQGGAEAFF
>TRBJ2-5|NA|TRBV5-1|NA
TGCGCCAGCAGCTTTCTGACAGGCCAAGAGACCCAGTACTTC
CASSFLTGQETQYF
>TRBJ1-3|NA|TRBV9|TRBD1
TGTGCCAGCAGCGGGGGACAGGGCTCTGGAAACACCATATATTTT
CASSGGQGSGNTIYF